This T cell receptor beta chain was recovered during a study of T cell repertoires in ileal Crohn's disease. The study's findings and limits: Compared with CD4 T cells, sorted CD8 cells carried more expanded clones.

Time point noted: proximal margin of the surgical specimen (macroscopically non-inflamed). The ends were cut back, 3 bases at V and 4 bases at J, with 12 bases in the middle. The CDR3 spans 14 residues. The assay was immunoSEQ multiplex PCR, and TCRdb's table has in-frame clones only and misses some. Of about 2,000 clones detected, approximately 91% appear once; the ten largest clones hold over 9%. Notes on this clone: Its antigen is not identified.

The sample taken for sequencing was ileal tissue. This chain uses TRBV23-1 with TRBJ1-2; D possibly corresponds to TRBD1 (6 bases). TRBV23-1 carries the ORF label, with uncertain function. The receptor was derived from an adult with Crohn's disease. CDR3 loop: CASSQGQGSYGYTF. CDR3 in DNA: TGCGCCAGCAGTCAGGGGCAGGGGAGCTATGGCTACACCTTC.